These 24 T cell receptor beta chains share one sample of origin, sequenced in a study of technical replicates of blood from a few donors. Generated by immunoSEQ multiplex PCR, the TCRdb table keeps only in-frame clones and is missing some. The sample records more than 65,000 clones, 95% to 97% being singletons. Sequencing was done on a sample of T cells isolated from PBMCs. These receptors came from a human donor in good health.

The chain recombines TRBV27 with TRBJ1-1, with 9 positions matching TRBD1. V lost 5 bases and J lost 5; bases outside the gene matches: 3. Germline CDR1 and CDR2: MNHEY and SMNVEV (reference sequence). This CDR3 is 13 amino acids long. The CDR3 reads CASSVDRGTEAFF. CDR3 sequence (DNA): TGTGCCAGCAGTGTGGACAGGGGTACTGAAGCTTTCTTT.

This sequence joins TRBV4-3 and TRBJ2-7; tentatively, D is TRBD2 (6 bases). This CDR3 region has 15 residues. The V and J ends lost 1 base and 2 bases respectively, with 12 bases between them. In germline, CDR1 is LGHNA, CDR2 YSLEER. The CDR3 here is CASSQGRTSPYEQYF. CDR3 DNA: TGCGCCAGCAGCCAAGGGAGAACTAGCCCCTACGAGCAGTACTTC.

V is TRBV11-2 and J is TRBJ1-2; D may be TRBD1 (5 bases). The CDR3 is 15 amino acids. Germline-derived CDR1 and CDR2 are SGHAT and FQNNGV. V dropped 5 bases and J dropped 1 base, with 14 bases sitting between them. DNA for the CDR3: TGTGCCAGCAGCCAGACCACAGGATTTAACTATGGCTACACCTTC. It codes for CASSQTTGFNYGYTF.

The V and J genes are TRBV18 and TRBJ2-7, with D tentatively TRBD2 (6 bases). This CDR3 spans 14 amino acids. Trimming left V 2 bases short and J 0 bases short, with 8 bases between. Germline V CDR1 and CDR2: KGHSH, LQKENI. The chain's CDR3 is CASSPGGSSYEQYF. CDR3 DNA sequence: TGTGCCAGCTCACCAGGGGGGAGCTCCTACGAGCAGTACTTC.

The rearrangement uses TRBV5-4 and TRBJ1-5; D is unresolved. V dropped 2 bases and J dropped 0 bases, with 12 bases sitting between them. The CDR3 extends over 16 amino acids. The germline V gene has CDR1 SGHNT and CDR2 YYREEE (reference sequence). CDR3 nucleotide sequence: TGTGCCAGCAGCTTTTCCGGGGATTATAGCAATCAGCCCCAGCATTTT. Residues: CASSFSGDYSNQPQHF.

V gene TRBV25-1 combines with J gene TRBJ2-3; no definite D call. The ends were cut back, 7 bases at V and 5 bases at J, with 25 bases in the middle. The CDR3 runs to 17 residues. Germline lookup yields CDR1 MGHDK and CDR2 SYGVNS. The DNA for the CDR3 is TGTGCCAGCACGAATCGCTCCAGCGCCGAGACGGGAGATACGCAGTATTTT. Amino acid sequence: CASTNRSSAETGDTQYF.

The chain recombines TRBV2 with TRBJ2-5; 8 nucleotides agree with TRBD2. Per the germline V gene, CDR1 is SNHLY and CDR2 is FYNNEI. The CDR3 has 13 residues. V dropped 10 bases and J dropped 2; count of bases not matched to a gene: 6. The CDR3 sequence: CATNREGQETQYF. The CDR3 DNA reads TGTGCCACCAACCGGGAGGGTCAAGAGACCCAGTACTTC.

This chain connects TRBV7-9 to TRBJ1-1; D perhaps matches TRBD1 (5 bases). With 6 bases removed from V and 2 bases from J, the gap between germline ends came to 22 bases. The CDR3 has 17 amino acids. CDR1 is SEHNR and CDR2 is FQNEAQ in the germline V gene (reference sequence). CDR3 loop: CASRCYRGVAGNTEAFF. DNA for the CDR3: TGTGCCAGCAGATGCTATAGGGGAGTCGCGGGAAACACTGAAGCTTTCTTT.

The rearrangement links TRBV19 to TRBJ2-2; D gene uncertain. The germline CDR1 and CDR2 sequences are LNHDA and SQIVND (reference sequence). Deletions cut 0 bases from V and 4 bases from J, with 6 bases between. CDR3 length: 14 residues. CDR3 sequence: CASSIEAATGELFF. CDR3 bases: TGTGCCAGTAGTATAGAGGCGGCCACCGGGGAGCTGTTTTTT.

This rearrangement joins TRBV29-1 to TRBJ1-2, with 8 bases that match TRBD1. The CDR3 has 13 residues. Germline values: CDR1 SQVTM, CDR2 ANQGSEA. The J segment lost 4 bases and the V segment lost 7 bases, leaving 8 bases of the junction unmatched. This CDR3 is CSGIQGEGYGYTF. Here the CDR3 DNA reads TGCAGCGGCATACAGGGGGAAGGCTATGGCTACACCTTC.

This clone was observed a single time. The chain joins TRBV6-5 to TRBJ2-7; D not certain. V was clipped by 4 bases and J by 10 bases, with 14 bases between them. This CDR3 region has 12 residues. Germline V CDR1 and CDR2: MNHEY, SVGAGI. The CDR3 is CASSSPSSRQYF. CDR3 DNA: TGTGCCAGCAGTTCCCCGAGCTCGCGCCAGTACTTC.

The chain combines TRBV27 with TRBJ1-5, with 9 bases that match TRBD1. The CDR3 consists of 14 residues. CDR1 and CDR2 (germline): MNHEY, SMNVEV (reference sequence). V dropped 7 bases and J dropped 5; count of bases not matched to a gene: 6. The chain's CDR3 is CASTITGGHQPQHF. Written as DNA, the CDR3 is TGTGCCAGCACTATTACAGGGGGCCATCAGCCCCAGCATTTT.

The rearrangement links TRBV2 to TRBJ1-5; tentative D call: TRBD1 (6 bases). Germline-derived CDR1 and CDR2 are SNHLY and FYNNEI. The CDR3 sequence is 17 residues long. V lost 6 bases, J lost 6 bases, and 24 bases lay in between. The CDR3 sequence is CASRNLPPQGVVQPQHF. The CDR3 nucleotides read TGTGCCAGCAGGAACCTCCCTCCACAGGGAGTGGTTCAGCCCCAGCATTTT. Based on the CDR3 plus reference TRBV2 and TRBJ1-5, the full variable domain is EPEVTQTPSHQVTQMGQEVILRCVPISNHLYFYWYRQILGQKVEFLVSFYNNEISEKSEIFDDQFSVERPDGSNFTLKIRSTKLEDSAMYFCASRNLPPQGVVQPQHFGDGTRLSIL.

The CDR3 nucleotides are TGTGCCAGCAGTGCCGACAGGGTGCGAAACACCATATATTTT. Residues: CASSADRVRNTIYF. The chain employs TRBV2 and TRBJ1-3; 7 nucleotides match TRBD1. V lost 4 bases and J lost 5; bases outside the gene matches: 5. This CDR3 comprises 14 residues. In germline, CDR1 is SNHLY, CDR2 FYNNEI.

V and J are TRBV9 and TRBJ2-1; D gene uncertain. Trimming pared 0 bases from V and 4 bases from J, leaving 2 bases between. The CDR3 loop spans 12 amino acids. Germline V lookup: CDR1 SGDLS, CDR2 YYNGEE. CDR3 sequence (DNA): TGTGCCAGCAGCGTAGCGTACAATGAGCAGTTCTTC. Its protein is CASSVAYNEQFF.

V and J are TRBV4-2 and TRBJ2-7; D is uncertain. CDR1 and CDR2 (germline): LGHNA, YNFKEQ. Trimming pared 0 bases from V and 0 bases from J, leaving 6 bases between. The CDR3 loop spans 14 amino acids. Here the CDR3 reads CASSQESDSYEQYF. The CDR3 DNA sequence: TGTGCCAGCAGCCAAGAAAGCGACTCCTACGAGCAGTACTTC.

DNA of the CDR3: TGTGCCTGGGCGTACCTGAGCGGCGATGGCTACACCTTC. Translated: CAWAYLSGDGYTF. The chain carries TRBV30 and TRBJ1-2; D uncertain. Trimming took 5 bases from V and 6 from J, leaving 16 bases between them. CDR1 and CDR2 (germline): GTSNPN, SVGIG (reference sequence). The CDR3 has 13 residues.

V and J are TRBV4-1 and TRBJ2-7, with 8 bases fitting TRBD1. The J segment lost 4 bases and the V segment lost 3 bases, leaving 2 bases of the junction unmatched. This CDR3 region has 13 residues. The germline V gene has CDR1 MGHRA and CDR2 YSYEKL. The CDR3: CASSHGQGYEQYF. CDR3 sequence (DNA): TGCGCCAGCAGCCATGGACAGGGATACGAGCAGTACTTC.

The chain joins TRBV7-3 to TRBJ2-2; D is unresolved. This CDR3 contains 15 residues. Germline-derived CDR1 and CDR2 are SGHTA and FQGTGA. V lost 1 base, J lost 1 base, and 7 bases lay in between. The DNA of the CDR3 is TGTGCCAGCAGCTTAAATCCAGAGAACACCGGGGAGCTGTTTTTT. As protein: CASSLNPENTGELFF.

V gene TRBV4-1 combines with J gene TRBJ2-7; 8 bases are a match to TRBD2. Per the germline V gene, CDR1 is MGHRA and CDR2 is YSYEKL. The CDR3 has 18 amino acids. Trimming at V came to 2 bases and at J to 0 bases, leaving 12 bases not matched to a gene. The chain's CDR3 is CASSQRAQAGVSSYEQYF. CDR3 DNA sequence: TGCGCCAGCAGCCAAAGGGCCCAAGCGGGAGTGAGCTCCTACGAGCAGTACTTC.

The rearrangement joins TRBV6-5 to TRBJ1-1; 7 positions agree with TRBD1. Germline V lookup: CDR1 MNHEY, CDR2 SVGAGI. V lost 11 bases and J lost 4; bases outside the gene matches: 10. This CDR3 has 13 residues. CDR3 nucleotides: TGTGCCGTTTACAGGGGAGAGAGCACTGAAGCTTTCTTT. Protein: CAVYRGESTEAFF.

The gene calls are TRBV7-9 and TRBJ1-2, with TRBD1 as a possible D gene (5 bases). The ends were cut back, 1 base at V and 8 bases at J, with 11 bases in the middle. The CDR3 runs 13 residues. Germline V gene sequence: CDR1 SEHNR, CDR2 FQNEAQ (reference sequence). CDR3 in amino acids: CASSLEEGPGYTF. The CDR3 nucleotides read TGTGCCAGCAGCTTAGAGGAGGGGCCGGGCTACACCTTC.

This chain links TRBV9 with TRBJ1-1; perhaps TRBD1 as D (6 bases). The germline CDR1 and CDR2 sequences are SGDLS and YYNGEE. V dropped 0 bases and J dropped 3 bases, with 21 bases sitting between them. The CDR3 extends over 18 amino acids. This chain's CDR3 is CASSVALVGAARDTEAFF. DNA of the CDR3: TGTGCCAGCAGCGTAGCCCTGGTGGGGGCGGCCCGGGACACTGAAGCTTTCTTT.

J is TRBJ2-1 and V is TRBV5-1; possibly TRBD2 for D (6 bases). The CDR3 loop spans 16 amino acids. V gave up 0 bases and J gave up 0 bases, with 10 bases separating them. Per the germline V gene, CDR1 is SGHRS and CDR2 is YFSETQ. The CDR3 DNA is TGCGCCAGCAGCTTGGGGGGGGAGATCTCCTACAATGAGCAGTTCTTC. This gives the protein CASSLGGEISYNEQFF.